This T cell receptor beta chain was observed in a study of cytotoxic CD8 clonotypes in ibrutinib-treated CLL. Study context: Of a cohort that held roughly eleven relapsed/refractory and around 14 treatment-naive patients, 17 to 18 were IGHV unmutated. Complete response was seen in 2 patients and partial in some 25; about twelve progressed and approximately 14 stayed remitted after a median around 68 months. Productive templates averaged around 250,000 per sample, and productive rearrangements around 92,000.

This CDR3 spans 13 amino acids. Trimming removed 0 bases from V and 9 bases from J, with 9 bases in between. Clones were read by immunoSEQ multiplex PCR, and TCRdb kept only the in-frame ones, dropping some. The sample records 300,000 or so clones, about 61% being singletons. Study-level results: The clonality rise at ibrutinib response reflected private clonotype expansion.

As for this clone: Its target is unknown.

The sequence came from a human donor with chronic lymphocytic leukemia. The V gene is TRBV23-1, the J gene TRBJ1-5; D call uncertain. TRBV23-1 falls under the ORF class, with uncertain function. The sequencing used PBMCs, collected after 36 months of ibrutinib treatment. The CDR3 loop is CASSQSDSGPQHF. CDR3 bases: TGCGCCAGCAGTCAATCGGATAGTGGGCCCCAGCATTTT.